This TCR beta chain was documented in a study of Ad26.COV2.S vaccination and SARS-CoV-2 variants. Germline CDR1 reads SGHRS; CDR2 reads YFSETQ. CDR3 size: 15 residues. V lost 3 bases and J lost 8; bases outside the gene matches: 11. Sample treatment: some 19 received Ad26.COV2.S at low or high dose, single or two shots; about 5 received placebo; per-sample allocation not given. After the first vaccine or placebo injection, samples were drawn on day 63. What was given as vaccine was an Ad26 vector encoding Wuhan-strain SARS-CoV-2 spike. The method was immunoSEQ multiplex PCR; TCRdb's version includes in-frame clones alone and lacks a portion of them. The sample lists 380,000 or so clones, 83% seen once, with almost 7.5% in the top ten.

The receptor comes from a person between 18 and 65 years old who received the Ad26.COV2.S COVID-19 vaccine or a placebo. V is TRBV5-1 and J is TRBJ1-2; TRBD1 matches at 9 bases. This sample comprised peripheral blood, obtained in a trial of Ad26.COV2.S vaccine versus placebo. CDR3 residues: CASSSRTGAPGGYTF. CDR3 in DNA: TGCGCCAGCAGCTCCCGGACAGGGGCCCCTGGCGGCTACACCTTC.